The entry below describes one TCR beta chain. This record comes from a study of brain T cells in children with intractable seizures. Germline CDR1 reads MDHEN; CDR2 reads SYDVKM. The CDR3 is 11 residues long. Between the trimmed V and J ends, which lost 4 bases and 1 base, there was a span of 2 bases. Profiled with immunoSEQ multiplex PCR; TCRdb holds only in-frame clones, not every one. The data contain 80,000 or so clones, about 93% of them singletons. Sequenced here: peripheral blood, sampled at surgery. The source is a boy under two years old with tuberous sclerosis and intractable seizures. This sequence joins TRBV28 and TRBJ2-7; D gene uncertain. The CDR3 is CASSYSYEQYF. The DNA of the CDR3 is TGTGCCAGCAGTTATTCCTACGAGCAGTACTTC.